The clone carrying this T cell receptor (beta chain) came up once. Clones were read by immunoSEQ multiplex PCR, and TCRdb kept only the in-frame ones, dropping some. This sample has approximately 94,000 clones, with about 86% found just once. This sample was included in a study of blood T cell repertoires in COVID-19. Study background: Collection of acute and convalescent COVID-19 samples took place in the United States, Italy and Spain.

This CDR3 has 15 residues. The V and J ends lost 0 bases and 8 bases, in that order; junction bases with no gene match: 7. Germline assignment: CDR1 MNHEY and CDR2 SVGAGI. This clonotype was sampled from a human donor in a cohort sampled during active COVID-19. The V call is TRBV6-5, the J call TRBJ2-4, with 7 bases matching TRBD2. Sequenced: peripheral blood. This CDR3 is CASSYSTGGSDIQYF. For the CDR3, the DNA is TGTGCCAGCAGTTACTCGACGGGCGGGAGTGACATTCAGTACTTC.